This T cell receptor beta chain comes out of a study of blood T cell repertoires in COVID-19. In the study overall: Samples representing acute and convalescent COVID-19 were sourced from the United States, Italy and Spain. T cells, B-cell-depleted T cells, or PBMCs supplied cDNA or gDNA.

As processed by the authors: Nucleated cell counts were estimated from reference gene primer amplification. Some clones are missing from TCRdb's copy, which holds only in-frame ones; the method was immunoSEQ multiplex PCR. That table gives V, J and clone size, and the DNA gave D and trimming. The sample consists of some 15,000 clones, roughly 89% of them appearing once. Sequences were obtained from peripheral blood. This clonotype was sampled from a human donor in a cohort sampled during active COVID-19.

The CDR3: CSVERGTGKNEQFF. The CDR3 region has the DNA TGCAGCGTTGAAAGGGGGACAGGGAAAAATGAGCAGTTCTTC. The rearrangement uses TRBV29-1 and TRBJ2-1, with 9 bases lining up with TRBD1. V shed 2 bases and J 7 bases; nucleotides not matched to a gene: 6. The germline V gene encodes CDR1 SQVTM and CDR2 ANQGSEA. There are 14 residues in the CDR3.